The rows below give T cell receptor beta chains drawn from one sample of a study of monozygotic twins with cystic fibrosis. Data came from immunoSEQ multiplex PCR; TCRdb stores just in-frame clones and leaves some out. The table includes approximately 34,000 clones, approximately 96% detected once. The specimen was blood. These receptors were collected from a girl aged 2-10 years with cystic fibrosis. The CDR3 runs from the conserved cysteine through the conserved F or W. The D gene is left open where the match is weak. Size is stated for part of the rows, as once, few or many counts, or as a class when the clone is expanded.

clone size: NA; D gene: TRBD1; J gene: TRBJ1-1; V gene: TRBV28; CDR3 protein: CASNPGQGKREAFF; CDR3 DNA: TGTGCCAGCAACCCGGGACAGGGTAAACGTGAAGCTTTCTTT
clone size: NA; D gene: TRBD1; J gene: TRBJ2-2; V gene: TRBV29-1; CDR3 protein: CSVDRTGGAGELFF; CDR3 DNA: TGCAGCGTCGATAGGACAGGGGGCGCCGGGGAGCTGTTTTTT
clone size: NA; D gene: TRBD1; J gene: TRBJ1-1; V gene: TRBV29-1; CDR3 protein: CSAGQGLSTEAFF; CDR3 DNA: TGCAGCGCCGGACAGGGACTCTCCACTGAAGCTTTCTTT
clone size: NA; D gene: NA; J gene: TRBJ2-1; V gene: TRBV6-5; CDR3 protein: CASSYSIQREQFF; CDR3 DNA: TGTGCCAGCAGTTACTCGATCCAGCGAGAGCAGTTCTTC
clone size: NA; D gene: TRBD1; J gene: TRBJ2-5; V gene: TRBV18; CDR3 protein: CASSRTGNGETQYF; CDR3 DNA: TGTGCCAGCTCAAGGACAGGGAATGGGGAGACCCAGTACTTC
clone size: once; D gene: NA; J gene: TRBJ2-7; V gene: TRBV5-1; CDR3 protein: CASSLGPVEVSYEQYF; CDR3 DNA: TGCGCCAGCAGCTTGGGGCCGGTTGAGGTTTCCTACGAGCAGTACTTC
clone size: NA; D gene: TRBD2; J gene: TRBJ2-3; V gene: TRBV27; CDR3 protein: CASSFFPPGTSGTDTQYF; CDR3 DNA: TGTGCCAGCAGTTTTTTTCCCCCAGGGACTAGCGGCACAGATACGCAGTATTTT
clone size: NA; D gene: NA; J gene: TRBJ2-7; V gene: TRBV5-1; CDR3 protein: CASSLDQEQYF; CDR3 DNA: TGCGCCAGCAGCTTGGATCAGGAGCAGTACTTC
clone size: once; D gene: TRBD1; J gene: TRBJ2-7; V gene: TRBV25-1; CDR3 protein: CASSDPGQGAYEQYF; CDR3 DNA: TGTGCCAGCAGTGATCCCGGACAGGGTGCGTACGAGCAGTACTTC
clone size: NA; D gene: NA; J gene: TRBJ1-3; V gene: TRBV28; CDR3 protein: CASSSPRGISGNTIYF; CDR3 DNA: TGTGCCAGCAGTTCCCCCCGGGGGATCTCTGGAAACACCATATATTTT